In this sample, the clone carrying this T cell receptor beta chain turned up a few times. As yet, its antigen is unknown. TCRdb independently ran MiXCR on the 5' RACE reads; one entry per CDR3 protein. The table shows about 75,000 distinct CDR3 sequences, with about 7.3% occurring only once. Germline loops: CDR1 PRHDT, CDR2 FYEKMQ (reference sequence). CDR3 length equals 16 residues. With 4 bases removed from V and 2 bases from J, the gap between germline ends came to 17 bases. The data stem from a study of T cells after yellow fever vaccination. Study-wide results and limits: Primary-vaccination clones mostly resurfaced post-booster (96% CD4, about 87% CD8). A minor fraction of clonotypes spanned both CD4 and CD8 compartments.

The sequence derives from a young man who received the YFV17D yellow fever vaccine. The sample in question was CD8+ T cells sorted from PBMCs, obtained approximately 11 days after the first yellow fever vaccination. The chain links TRBV13 to TRBJ1-2, with D possibly matching TRBD1 (6 bases). The CDR3 region is CASSYLPGGANYGYTF. The CDR3, as DNA: TGTGCCAGCAGCTACTTGCCCGGGGGGGCGAACTATGGCTACACCTTC.